This passage covers 27 T cell receptor beta chains from one sample sequenced in a study of follicular helper T cells after annual influenza vaccination. TCRdb keeps only in-frame clones here, not all; method: immunoSEQ multiplex PCR. The table includes 2,000 to 2,500 clones, about 80% detected once. As for time point: 2015-2016 season, 7 days after influenza vaccination. The source material was CXCR5+ CD38- circulating T follicular helper cells from blood, sampled 7 days after influenza vaccination. Subset indicated: circulating Tfh, non-naive CD4+CXCR5+PD-1+ (ICOS+CD38+ or ICOS-CD38-). Source of these receptors: an adult who received the influenza vaccine.

The genes are TRBV11-2 and TRBJ2-2, with D perhaps matching TRBD2 (6 bases). CDR1 is SGHAT and CDR2 is FQNNGV in the germline V gene. The V end was cut by 1 base, the J end by 1 base, with 7 bases between. The CDR3 length is 15 residues. The CDR3 DNA reads as TGTGCCAGCAGCTTAGGGGGACTGAACACCGGGGAGCTGTTTTTT. Translation gives CASSLGGLNTGELFF.

J is TRBJ2-7 and V is TRBV6-1; D may be TRBD1 (6 bases). V was clipped by 9 bases and J by 2 bases, with 11 bases between them. This CDR3 comprises 12 residues. The germline gives CDR1 MNHNS, CDR2 SASEGT. The CDR3 here is CASSTGTYEQYF. CDR3 DNA sequence: TGTGCCAGTAGTACAGGGACCTACGAGCAGTACTTC.

The gene calls are TRBV6-6 and TRBJ2-3, with D unresolved. The CDR3 length is 13 residues. Trimming stripped 5 bases from V and 4 bases from J, with 10 bases between. The germline CDR1 and CDR2 sequences are MNHNY and SVGAGI (reference sequence). CDR3 sequence: CASSHLSADTQYF. For the CDR3, the DNA is TGTGCCAGCAGTCACTTATCCGCAGATACGCAGTATTTT.

The chain employs TRBV15 and TRBJ2-5, with TRBD2 matching over 14 bases. Trimming removed 2 bases from V and 5 bases from J; junction bases left unmatched: 7. Germline V gene lookup returns CDR1 LNHNV and CDR2 YYDKDF (reference sequence). The CDR3 length is 17 residues. The DNA of the CDR3 is TGTGCCACCAGCAGACGACTAGCGGGAGGGCCTTGGGAGACCCAGTACTTC. It encodes CATSRRLAGGPWETQYF. The full variable domain, in which reference TRBV15 and TRBJ2-5 provide the parts outside the CDR3, is DAMVIQNPRYQVTQFGKPVTLSCSQTLNHNVMYWYQQKSSQAPKLLFHYYDKDFNNEADTPDNFQSRRPNTSFCFLDIRSPGLGDTAMYLCATSRRLAGGPWETQYFGPGTRLLVL.

The chain is built from TRBV4-1 and TRBJ2-1; 11 nucleotides agree with TRBD2. Germline V gene sequence: CDR1 MGHRA, CDR2 YSYEKL. This CDR3 contains 16 residues. The V segment lost 6 bases and the J segment 0 bases; nucleotides outside the gene matches: 4. In DNA form, the CDR3 reads TGCGCCAGCAGACTTACTAGCGGGGGCTCCTACAATGAGCAGTTCTTC. Amino acid sequence: CASRLTSGGSYNEQFF.

A few counts support this clone. The chain uses TRBV7-9 and TRBJ2-7, with a weak D call TRBD1 (5 bases). The germline gives CDR1 SEHNR, CDR2 FQNEAQ (reference sequence). The CDR3 runs to 13 residues. The V and J ends lost 0 bases and 4 bases respectively, with 7 bases between them. CDR3 in amino acids: CASSLAQDYEQYV. DNA of the CDR3: TGTGCCAGCAGCTTAGCACAGGATTACGAGCAGTACGTC.

This chain connects TRBV7-6 to TRBJ2-1; 9 bases map to TRBD2. Germline V gene data show CDR1 as SGHVS and CDR2 as FNYEAQ. V gave up 4 bases and J gave up 4 bases; unmatched junction bases: 8. CDR3 length: 16 amino acids. The CDR3 sequence is CASSSQAGGYYNEQFF. In DNA form, the CDR3 reads TGTGCCAGCAGCTCCCAAGCGGGGGGTTATTACAATGAGCAGTTCTTC.

The chain couples TRBV5-1 to TRBJ1-3, with D unclear. The germline V gene encodes CDR1 SGHRS and CDR2 YFSETQ. V gave up 0 bases and J gave up 2 bases, with 9 bases separating them. This CDR3 comprises 15 residues. The CDR3 DNA sequence: TGCGCCAGCAGCTTGGAGTCGGACCCTGGAAACACCATATATTTT. It is translated as CASSLESDPGNTIYF.

The J gene is TRBJ1-2, the V gene TRBV11-2, with D maybe TRBD1 (5 bases). Trimming shortened V by 8 bases and J by 1 base, and 8 bases separated the two germline ends. Germline V lookup: CDR1 SGHAT, CDR2 FQNNGV. CDR3 length equals 12 residues. The CDR3 DNA reads as TGTGCCAGCCAGGGTAATAACTATGGCTACACCTTC. This gives the protein CASQGNNYGYTF. Filled out from reference TRBV11-2 and TRBJ1-2, the complete variable domain reads EAGVAQSPRYKIIEKRQSVAFWCNPISGHATLYWYQQILGQGPKLLIQFQNNGVVDDSQLPKDRFSAERLKGVDSTLKIQPAKLEDSAVYLCASQGNNYGYTFGSGTRLTVV.

In DNA form, the CDR3 reads TGCGCCAGCAGCTCCCCCGGGCAGGGACTCTATGGCTACACCTTC. As protein: CASSSPGQGLYGYTF. The V and J genes are TRBV5-1 and TRBJ1-2; tentative D call: TRBD1 (5 bases). The V end lost 3 bases, the J end lost 4 bases, and 16 bases lay between the germline ends. The CDR3 spans 15 residues. CDR1 is SGHRS, CDR2 YFSETQ, per germline. The full variable domain, completed using reference TRBV5-1 and TRBJ1-2, is KAGVTQTPRYLIKTRGQQVTLSCSPISGHRSVSWYQQTPGQGLQFLFEYFSETQRNKGNFPGRFSGRQFSNSRSEMNVSTLELGDSALYLCASSSPGQGLYGYTFGSGTRLTVV.

V gene TRBV7-9 combines with J gene TRBJ2-5; D possibly corresponds to TRBD2 (5 bases). CDR1 and CDR2 from the germline V gene are SEHNR and FQNEAQ (reference sequence). The CDR3 has 14 residues. V was pared by 0 bases and J by 3 bases, with 8 bases between. CDR3 DNA: TGTGCCAGCAGCTTAGCGGCGGGTAAAGAGACCCAGTACTTC. Translation gives CASSLAAGKETQYF. Supplemented by reference TRBV7-9 and TRBJ2-5, the full variable domain reads DTGVSQNPRHKITKRGQNVTFRCDPISEHNRLYWYRQTLGQGPEFLTYFQNEAQLEKSRLLSDRFSAERPKGSFSTLEIQRTEQGDSAMYLCASSLAAGKETQYFGPGTRLLVL.

The genes are TRBV2 and TRBJ1-5; D remains unclear. CDR1 is SNHLY, CDR2 FYNNEI, per germline. Trimming took off 1 base at V and 6 bases at J, with 13 bases between the two ends. The length of the CDR3 is 15 residues. The CDR3 DNA reads as TGTGCCAGCAGTGAAGGCGGGGTCGGACGTCAGCCCCAGCATTTT. Its protein product is CASSEGGVGRQPQHF.

J is TRBJ1-6 and V is TRBV7-8, with 9 nucleotides matching TRBD1. CDR3 length: 15 amino acids. Germline assignment: CDR1 SGHVS and CDR2 FQNEAQ. Unmatched junction bases numbered 1, after V lost 2 bases and J lost 5 bases. The CDR3 spells CASSLRQGDNSPLHF. CDR3 sequence (DNA): TGTGCCAGCAGCTTAAGACAGGGGGATAATTCACCCCTCCACTTT. Supplemented by reference TRBV7-8 and TRBJ1-6, the full variable domain reads GAGVSQSPRYKVAKRGQDVALRCDPISGHVSLFWYQQALGQGPEFLTYFQNEAQLDKSGLPSDRFFAERPEGSVSTLKIQRTQQEDSAVYLCASSLRQGDNSPLHFGNGTRLTVT.

The chain uses TRBV2 and TRBJ2-1; no definite D call. V was cut by 6 bases and J by 6 bases, with 12 bases left in between. CDR3 length: 13 residues. Germline CDR1 SNHLY, CDR2 FYNNEI. CDR3 in amino acids: CASRKNLGNEQFF. CDR3 DNA: TGTGCCAGCAGGAAAAATCTAGGCAATGAGCAGTTCTTC.

The J gene is TRBJ1-2, the V gene TRBV29-1; a possible D gene is TRBD1 (5 bases). CDR3 size: 10 residues. Trimming cost V 6 bases and J 10 bases, with 12 bases left between them. Germline V gene lookup returns CDR1 SQVTM and CDR2 ANQGSEA. The CDR3 sequence: CSVRQYSYTF. The CDR3 DNA sequence: TGCAGCGTCAGACAGTATTCCTACACCTTC. Using reference TRBV29-1 and TRBJ1-2 for the parts outside the CDR3, the full variable domain is SAVISQKPSRDICQRGTSLTIQCQVDSQVTMMFWYRQQPGQSLTLIATANQGSEATYESGFVIDKFPISRPNLTFSTLTVSNMSPEDSSIYLCSVRQYSYTFGSGTRLTVV.

The J gene is TRBJ1-3, the V gene TRBV5-1, with 10 bases that match TRBD1. With 2 bases clipped from V and 1 base from J, the junction kept 6 bases outside the gene matches. The CDR3 is 17 residues long. Germline CDR1 and CDR2: SGHRS and YFSETQ. The CDR3 protein is CASSFRDRGSSGNTIYF. The DNA of the CDR3 is TGCGCCAGCAGCTTCCGGGACAGGGGATCTTCTGGAAACACCATATATTTT.

This chain uses TRBV29-1 with TRBJ1-5, with 12 bases matching TRBD1. CDR1 and CDR2 from the germline V gene are SQVTM and ANQGSEA. This CDR3 region has 14 residues. With V trimmed by 6 bases and J by 6 bases, 6 bases remained unmatched. The CDR3, as DNA: TGCAGCGTCGCGGGACAGGGGGCAGGTCAGCCCCAGCATTTT. As protein: CSVAGQGAGQPQHF. Filled out from reference TRBV29-1 and TRBJ1-5, the complete variable domain reads SAVISQKPSRDICQRGTSLTIQCQVDSQVTMMFWYRQQPGQSLTLIATANQGSEATYESGFVIDKFPISRPNLTFSTLTVSNMSPEDSSIYLCSVAGQGAGQPQHFGDGTRLSIL.

This chain links TRBV7-8 with TRBJ2-5; TRBD2 matches at 15 bases. This CDR3 has 18 residues. V shed 5 bases and J 4 bases; nucleotides not matched to a gene: 11. Germline lookup yields CDR1 SGHVS and CDR2 FQNEAQ. The CDR3, as DNA: TGTGCCAGCAGCCCACGGACTAGCGGGGGGGCCTTGGGAGAGACCCAGTACTTC. This translates into CASSPRTSGGALGETQYF. Based on the CDR3 plus reference TRBV7-8 and TRBJ2-5, the full variable domain is GAGVSQSPRYKVAKRGQDVALRCDPISGHVSLFWYQQALGQGPEFLTYFQNEAQLDKSGLPSDRFFAERPEGSVSTLKIQRTQQEDSAVYLCASSPRTSGGALGETQYFGPGTRLLVL.

The chain uses TRBV7-6 and TRBJ2-1; 9 nucleotides agree with TRBD2. V lost 5 bases, J lost 5 bases, and 10 bases stayed unmatched. This CDR3 has 16 residues. Germline V gene data show CDR1 as SGHVS and CDR2 as FNYEAQ. CDR3 DNA sequence: TGTGCCAGCAGCCCTCAAGCGGGGGGCCTCCACAATGAGCAGTTCTTC. This sequence encodes CASSPQAGGLHNEQFF.

V is TRBV7-8 and J is TRBJ2-7; D may match TRBD1 or TRBD2 (5 bases each). V shed 4 bases and J shed 3 bases, with 10 bases lying between them. This CDR3 is built from 13 residues. Germline CDR1 reads SGHVS; CDR2 reads FQNEAQ. The chain's CDR3 is CASSSGTLYEQYF. In DNA form, the CDR3 reads TGTGCCAGCAGCTCCGGGACCCTCTACGAGCAGTACTTC.

This clone was detected only a few times. This chain links TRBV7-2 with TRBJ1-2, with unresolved D. The V gene's germline CDR1 is SGHTA and CDR2 FQGNSA. Trimming shortened V by 3 bases and J by 6 bases, and 8 bases separated the two germline ends. This CDR3 region has 12 residues. CDR3 sequence reads: CASSFPANGYTF. DNA for the CDR3: TGTGCCAGCAGCTTCCCAGCGAATGGCTACACCTTC.

The V call is TRBV4-3, the J call TRBJ1-1, with unresolved D. The germline V gene has CDR1 LGHNA and CDR2 YSLEER. This CDR3 spans 17 amino acids. V gave up 4 bases and J gave up 3 bases, with 21 bases separating them. The CDR3 DNA follows: TGCGCCAGCAGCCCCGAACACGCGATAGGTAGGCACACTGAAGCTTTCTTT. Protein sequence: CASSPEHAIGRHTEAFF.

This clone has more than one count but fewer than ten. The V and J genes are TRBV11-2 and TRBJ2-7; the D gene is possibly TRBD2 (6 bases). Germline CDR1 SGHAT, CDR2 FQNNGV. V lost 1 base and J lost 2, with 15 bases in between. CDR3 length equals 16 residues. CDR3 residues: CASSLVLGLPTYEQYF. The DNA for the CDR3 is TGTGCCAGCAGCTTAGTTTTGGGACTGCCCACCTACGAGCAGTACTTC.

The V call is TRBV4-3, the J call TRBJ2-7; a weak D match, TRBD1 (6 bases). Trimming stripped 2 bases from V and 4 bases from J, with 9 bases between. The CDR3 length is 13 residues. Per germline, CDR1 LGHNA and CDR2 YSLEER. In DNA, the CDR3 is TGCGCCAGCAGCCAAAAACAGGGATACGAGCAGTACTTC. Protein product: CASSQKQGYEQYF.

The J gene is TRBJ1-3, the V gene TRBV19; 9 bases line up with TRBD1. Germline lookup yields CDR1 LNHDA and CDR2 SQIVND (reference sequence). V shed 6 bases and J 4 bases; nucleotides not matched to a gene: 13. The CDR3 has 17 residues. Written as DNA, the CDR3 is TGTGCCAGTAGGACGGGAACAGGGGGCGCGTCGGGAAACACCATATATTTT. It is translated as CASRTGTGGASGNTIYF.

The chain couples TRBV11-1 to TRBJ2-5; D is possibly TRBD2 (6 bases). This CDR3 spans 15 amino acids. Per germline, CDR1 SGHAT and CDR2 FQDESV (reference sequence). Trimming shortened V by 5 bases and J by 0 bases, and 13 bases separated the two germline ends. The CDR3 here is CASSRGAGYQETQYF. CDR3 DNA sequence: TGTGCCAGCAGCCGTGGGGCGGGGTACCAAGAGACCCAGTACTTC.

The chain carries TRBV7-9 and TRBJ1-2; D possibly corresponds to TRBD1 (5 bases). This CDR3 comprises 15 residues. Germline-derived CDR1 and CDR2 are SEHNR and FQNEAQ (reference sequence). V was shortened by 2 bases and J by 8 bases, with 18 bases between the two germline ends. The CDR3 protein is CASSLWMGEQSGYTF. The CDR3 bases are TGTGCCAGCAGCTTATGGATGGGGGAACAATCGGGCTACACCTTC.